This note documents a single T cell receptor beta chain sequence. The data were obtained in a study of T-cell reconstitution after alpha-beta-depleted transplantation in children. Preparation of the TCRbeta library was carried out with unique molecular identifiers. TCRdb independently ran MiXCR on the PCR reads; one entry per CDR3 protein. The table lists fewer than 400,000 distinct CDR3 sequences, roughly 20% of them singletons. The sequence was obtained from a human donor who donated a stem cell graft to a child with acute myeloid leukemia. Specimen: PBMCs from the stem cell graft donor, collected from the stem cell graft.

CDR3 nucleotide sequence: TGTGCCAGCAGCTTTAGGGCTAGGCAAGAGACCCAGTACTTC. Translating gives CASSFRARQETQYF. The chain has TRBV7-6 and TRBJ2-5; D not resolved. The CDR3 runs 14 residues. The ends were cut back, 3 bases at V and 2 bases at J, with 10 bases in the middle. CDR1 and CDR2 from the germline V gene are SGHVS and FNYEAQ.